These 29 T cell receptor beta chains share one sample of origin, sequenced in a study of Tregs in tolerant kidney transplant recipients. The assay was immunoSEQ multiplex PCR, and TCRdb's table has in-frame clones only and misses some. This sample carries some 70,000 clones, about 89% of them seen once, and the ten largest clones take approximately 0.39%. The sequences come from CD4+ T cells from blood, collected before the transplant. Receptor source: a human donor who received a combined kidney and bone marrow transplant.

J is TRBJ2-7 and V is TRBV27; 10 bases line up with TRBD2. The ends lost 6 bases at V and 9 bases at J; junction bases unmatched: 17. Per germline, CDR1 MNHEY and CDR2 SMNVEV (reference sequence). This CDR3 comprises 16 residues. The CDR3 region has the DNA TGTGCCAGCAGCCCCGAGCGGCTAGCGGGAGCTACGACGCAGTACTTC. It encodes CASSPERLAGATTQYF.

This chain connects TRBV5-1 to TRBJ1-4; D perhaps matches TRBD1 (6 bases). Per germline, CDR1 SGHRS and CDR2 YFSETQ. The CDR3 is 15 residues long. The V gene lost 8 bases and the J gene lost 5 bases, with 19 bases spanning the gap. CDR3 protein: CASSGGAERNEKLFF. The CDR3 nucleotides are TGCGCCAGTTCGGGGGGCGCGGAGAGAAATGAAAAACTGTTTTTT.

The genes are TRBV27 and TRBJ2-1, with TRBD2 identical over 16 bases. The CDR3 is made up of 16 amino acids. Germline CDR1 and CDR2: MNHEY and SMNVEV (reference sequence). Trimming cost V 5 bases and J 7 bases; bases outside gene matches: 5. The chain's CDR3 is CASSRQGLAGGNEQFF. CDR3 coding DNA: TGTGCCAGCAGTCGCCAGGGACTAGCGGGAGGGAATGAGCAGTTCTTC.

The table lists this clone with a count of one. This chain uses TRBV2 with TRBJ2-1, with no clear D. The V end was cut by 2 bases, the J end by 4 bases, with 9 bases between. The CDR3 loop spans 14 amino acids. Germline V gene data show CDR1 as SNHLY and CDR2 as FYNNEI. The CDR3 loop reads CASSELSSYNEQFF. CDR3 sequence (DNA): TGTGCCAGCAGTGAACTGAGCTCTTACAATGAGCAGTTCTTC.

The CDR3 region has the DNA TGTGCCAGCAGCCATACTAGCGCTAGCTACGAGCAGTACTTC. Its protein product is CASSHTSASYEQYF. This rearrangement joins TRBV28 to TRBJ2-7; 7 nucleotides align to TRBD2. Germline V lookup: CDR1 MDHEN, CDR2 SYDVKM. With V trimmed by 6 bases and J by 3 bases, 8 bases remained unmatched. CDR3 size: 14 residues.

This clone came up once. This chain connects TRBV5-1 to TRBJ2-3; maybe TRBD2 (6 bases). Germline V lookup: CDR1 SGHRS, CDR2 YFSETQ. V was clipped by 4 bases and J by 2 bases, with 11 bases between them. There are 14 residues in the CDR3. In nucleotides, the CDR3 is TGCGCCAGCAGCCGAGGCGGGACCACAGATACGCAGTATTTT. Translated, it gives CASSRGGTTDTQYF. Complete variable domain (other parts from reference TRBV5-1 and TRBJ2-3): KAGVTQTPRYLIKTRGQQVTLSCSPISGHRSVSWYQQTPGQGLQFLFEYFSETQRNKGNFPGRFSGRQFSNSRSEMNVSTLELGDSALYLCASSRGGTTDTQYFGPGTRLTVL.

This clone was seen a handful of times. The gene calls are TRBV28 and TRBJ2-7, with 13 bases identical to TRBD2. CDR3 length: 16 residues. The J segment lost 0 bases and the V segment lost 3 bases, leaving 2 bases of the junction unmatched. Germline V lookup: CDR1 MDHEN, CDR2 SYDVKM. The DNA for the CDR3 is TGTGCCAGCAGTTTCGGGACTAGCGGGGACTCCTACGAGCAGTACTTC. It translates to CASSFGTSGDSYEQYF.

This chain links TRBV7-8 with TRBJ2-3, with TRBD2 matching over 11 bases. CDR3 length equals 17 residues. Trimming removed 0 bases from V and 5 bases from J; junction bases left unmatched: 7. Germline CDR1 is SGHVS and CDR2 is FQNEAQ. CDR3 DNA: TGTGCCAGCAGCTTAGCCTTAGCGGGAGGGCCGGGAGATACGCAGTATTTT. It codes for CASSLALAGGPGDTQYF.

This chain connects TRBV23-1 to TRBJ2-5, with D possibly matching TRBD1 (6 bases). TRBV23-1 is an ORF, with its function uncertain. The CDR3 has 17 amino acids. Trimming cost V 4 bases and J 5 bases, with 23 bases left between them. The CDR3: CASSLSPDRPPRETQYF. For the CDR3, the DNA is TGCGCCAGCAGTCTCTCCCCCGACAGGCCACCACGGGAGACCCAGTACTTC.

V and J are TRBV27 and TRBJ1-5, with 9 bases identical to TRBD1. Germline V gives CDR1 MNHEY, CDR2 SMNVEV (reference sequence). The CDR3 is 14 amino acids. After removal of 9 bases from V and 11 bases from J, the junction contained 14 bases not matched to a gene. CDR3 nucleotide sequence: TGTGCCAGTAAAGGACAGGGGTTGGTAGCAGCCCAGCATTTT. Protein product: CASKGQGLVAAQHF.

The chain couples TRBV2 to TRBJ2-1; 8 bases agree with TRBD2. V shed 7 bases, J shed 9 bases, and the junction held 8 bases outside the gene matches. Germline-derived CDR1 and CDR2 are SNHLY and FYNNEI. This CDR3 has 13 amino acids. In nucleotides, the CDR3 is TGTGCCAGCACGGGACTAGAGCTTTCTGAGCAGTTCTTC. This sequence encodes CASTGLELSEQFF. Complete variable domain (other parts from reference TRBV2 and TRBJ2-1): EPEVTQTPSHQVTQMGQEVILRCVPISNHLYFYWYRQILGQKVEFLVSFYNNEISEKSEIFDDQFSVERPDGSNFTLKIRSTKLEDSAMYFCASTGLELSEQFFGPGTRLTVL.

The chain carries TRBV19 and TRBJ2-1; 9 nucleotides line up with TRBD2. V shed 6 bases and J 7 bases; nucleotides not matched to a gene: 4. Germline loops: CDR1 LNHDA, CDR2 SQIVND (reference sequence). The CDR3 is 13 residues long. The CDR3 nucleotides are TGTGCCAGTAGGGGCCTAGCGGGGAATGAGCAGTTCTTC. Translation: CASRGLAGNEQFF.

This chain joins TRBV18 and TRBJ2-1; D is possibly TRBD1 (7 bases). The germline CDR1 and CDR2 sequences are KGHSH and LQKENI. V lost 3 bases and J lost 7, with 10 bases in between. The CDR3 is 13 residues long. CDR3: CASSPPGGNEQFF. The CDR3 DNA reads TGTGCCAGCTCACCGCCAGGGGGGAATGAGCAGTTCTTC. Variable domain in full (rest from reference TRBV18 and TRBJ2-1): NAGVMQNPRHLVRRRGQEARLRCSPMKGHSHVYWYRQLPEEGLKFMVYLQKENIIDESGMPKERFSAEFPKEGPSILRIQQVVRGDSAAYFCASSPPGGNEQFFGPGTRLTVL.

The rearrangement uses TRBV28 and TRBJ1-2, with D perhaps matching TRBD1 (6 bases). Between the trimmed V and J ends, which lost 7 bases and 7 bases, there was a span of 13 bases. The CDR3 is 12 residues long. Germline CDR1 reads MDHEN; CDR2 reads SYDVKM. This chain's CDR3 is CASKGVIGGYTF. The CDR3 DNA reads TGTGCCAGCAAGGGGGTGATAGGTGGCTACACCTTC.

The chain is built from TRBV6-1 and TRBJ1-1; D is undetermined. V shed 5 bases and J shed 3 bases, with 10 bases lying between them. This CDR3 has 13 amino acids. Germline CDR1 reads MNHNS; CDR2 reads SASEGT. CDR3 sequence reads: CASSRERDTEAFF. The CDR3 region has the DNA TGTGCCAGCAGTCGGGAGCGCGACACTGAAGCTTTCTTT.

The rearrangement joins TRBV18 to TRBJ2-7; TRBD1 aligns across 12 bases. This CDR3 is 15 amino acids long. Germline V gene sequence: CDR1 KGHSH, CDR2 LQKENI. V was pared by 2 bases and J by 5 bases, with 4 bases of the junction left unmatched. The CDR3 here is CASSPTGTGGDEQYF. CDR3 coding DNA: TGTGCCAGCTCACCAACCGGGACAGGGGGCGACGAGCAGTACTTC.

The rearrangement joins TRBV28 to TRBJ1-5; D gene ambiguous. The V end lost 4 bases, the J end lost 1 base, and 14 bases lay between the germline ends. In germline, CDR1 is MDHEN, CDR2 SYDVKM. CDR3 length: 16 amino acids. CDR3 region: CASSSGKKASNQPQHF. In DNA, the CDR3 is TGTGCCAGCAGTTCGGGGAAGAAAGCAAGCAATCAGCCCCAGCATTTT.

The V gene is TRBV2, the J gene TRBJ1-2; 9 nucleotides agree with TRBD1. The length of the CDR3 is 14 residues. With 6 bases clipped from V and 2 bases from J, the junction kept 4 bases outside the gene matches. The germline gives CDR1 SNHLY, CDR2 FYNNEI. The CDR3 protein is CASRRDRENYGYTF. The CDR3 DNA reads TGTGCCAGCAGGAGGGACAGGGAAAACTATGGCTACACCTTC.

In its sample, this clone was seen once. This chain connects TRBV30 to TRBJ2-2; 8 bases agree with TRBD1. The CDR3 is made up of 17 amino acids. The junction had 9 bases not matched to a gene; V was cut back by 2 bases and J by 1 base. Looked up from germline, CDR1 is GTSNPN and CDR2 is SVGIG (reference sequence). CDR3 residues: CAWSPGKGQGNTGELFF. The DNA for the CDR3 is TGTGCCTGGAGTCCGGGCAAAGGACAGGGGAACACCGGGGAGCTGTTTTTT.

In its sample, this clone was seen once. The rearrangement links TRBV7-2 to TRBJ2-3, with 7 nucleotides matching TRBD2. Germline V gives CDR1 SGHTA, CDR2 FQGNSA. There are 15 residues in the CDR3. V lost 1 base to trimming and J lost 4 bases; unmatched junction nucleotides: 5. The CDR3 is CASSLVRGSPDTQYF. CDR3 sequence (DNA): TGTGCCAGCAGCTTAGTCCGCGGGAGCCCAGATACGCAGTATTTT.

This clone was found once. The rearrangement links TRBV7-9 to TRBJ2-7; 12 positions agree with TRBD2. V was pared by 1 base and J by 3 bases, with 4 bases of the junction left unmatched. CDR1 and CDR2 (germline): SEHNR, FQNEAQ (reference sequence). CDR3 size: 16 residues. CDR3 coding DNA: TGTGCCAGCAGCTTAGGGGCGGGACTAGCGGGCTACGAGCAGTACTTC. Encoded protein: CASSLGAGLAGYEQYF.

The chain joins TRBV10-3 to TRBJ2-7, with 7 nucleotides matching TRBD2. Germline V gene sequence: CDR1 ENHRY, CDR2 SYGVKD. CDR3 length: 13 amino acids. V gave up 10 bases and J gave up 2 bases; unmatched junction bases: 8. DNA of the CDR3: TGTGCCACCAAGCCTAGCGGAACCTACGAGCAGTACTTC. Protein sequence: CATKPSGTYEQYF.

The genes are TRBV14 and TRBJ2-5, with D perhaps matching TRBD1 (6 bases). The V end lost 1 base, the J end lost 2 bases, and 8 bases lay between the germline ends. Germline V CDR1 and CDR2: SGHDN, FVKESK. This CDR3 is 14 amino acids long. In nucleotides, the CDR3 is TGTGCCAGCAGCCAAGTAAGGGGGCAAGAGACCCAGTACTTC. It codes for CASSQVRGQETQYF.

This chain links TRBV29-1 with TRBJ2-3; TRBD1 might be the D (6 bases). Germline lookup yields CDR1 SQVTM and CDR2 ANQGSEA. CDR3 size: 14 residues. Trimming left V 7 bases short and J 2 bases short, with 16 bases between. The chain's CDR3 is CSARTALATDTQYF. The CDR3 region has the DNA TGCAGCGCCCGGACAGCCTTAGCCACAGATACGCAGTATTTT.

V gene TRBV4-2 combines with J gene TRBJ2-1, with 11 bases that match TRBD2. V lost 2 bases and J lost 4; bases outside the gene matches: 4. Per the germline V gene, CDR1 is LGHNA and CDR2 is YNFKEQ. This CDR3 is 16 amino acids long. The CDR3 region is CASSQLGTSGYNEQFF. CDR3 DNA sequence: TGTGCCAGCAGCCAACTTGGGACTAGCGGATACAATGAGCAGTTCTTC.

The rearrangement joins TRBV30 to TRBJ1-2; D remains ambiguous. Germline V gene lookup returns CDR1 GTSNPN and CDR2 SVGIG (reference sequence). Trimming shortened V by 0 bases and J by 7 bases, and 6 bases separated the two germline ends. This CDR3 comprises 11 residues. CDR3 in amino acids: CAWSVSVGYTF. CDR3 bases: TGTGCCTGGAGTGTCTCAGTTGGCTACACCTTC.

The chain uses TRBV28 and TRBJ1-5; 8 bases agree with TRBD1. The CDR3 spans 16 residues. V lost 5 bases to trimming and J lost 2 bases; unmatched junction nucleotides: 8. Germline values: CDR1 MDHEN, CDR2 SYDVKM. CDR3 bases: TGTGCCAGCAGTCATCAACAGGGGGAAGGCAATCAGCCCCAGCATTTT. Translation gives CASSHQQGEGNQPQHF.

The rearrangement links TRBV11-2 to TRBJ2-3; TRBD2 matches 8 bases. From germline, CDR1 is SGHAT and CDR2 FQNNGV. The CDR3 runs to 16 residues. The junction had 11 bases not matched to a gene; V was cut back by 4 bases and J by 5 bases. For the CDR3, the DNA is TGTGCCAGCAGCTCGGGACCGGGACTAGTCGGAGATACGCAGTATTTT. This gives the protein CASSSGPGLVGDTQYF.

V usage is TRBV28 and J usage is TRBJ2-7, with 7 nucleotides matching TRBD2. Germline V gene lookup returns CDR1 MDHEN and CDR2 SYDVKM. J gave up 4 bases and V 3 bases, and 15 bases lay outside the gene matches. The CDR3 is made up of 17 amino acids. The CDR3 DNA is TGTGCCAGCAGTTTCCCGATGGGAGGGAGCCTTCGGTACGAGCAGTACTTC. Protein product: CASSFPMGGSLRYEQYF. Full variable domain (outside the CDR3, taken from reference TRBV28 and TRBJ2-7): DVKVTQSSRYLVKRTGEKVFLECVQDMDHENMFWYRQDPGLGLRLIYFSYDVKMKEKGDIPEGYSVSREKKERFSLILESASTNQTSMYLCASSFPMGGSLRYEQYFGPGTRLTVT.